The clone carrying this TCR beta chain was counted only a few times. Its matching antigen is unknown. The data originate from a study of liver allograft versus peripheral blood T cells. Study overall: Recipients' peripheral blood served as the comparator for T cell receptor repertoires in transplanted livers.

Study conclusions and caveats: Intragraft liver T cell receptor repertoires reportedly differed from peripheral blood repertoires.

TCRdb analysed the reads with MiXCR anew, one entry per CDR3 protein. The sample lists a few thousand distinct CDR3 sequences, roughly 15% seen once, with about 43% in the top ten. CDR1 DFQATT and CDR2 SNEGSKA come from the germline V gene (reference sequence). This CDR3 has 13 residues. The J segment lost 4 bases and the V segment lost 3 bases, leaving 4 bases of the junction unmatched. The gene calls are TRBV20-1 and TRBJ1-1; 8 bases line up with TRBD1. The receptor was derived from a human patient who had a liver transplant. T cells may partly derive from the graft donor. The CDR3 DNA is TGCAGTGCTAGCAACAGGGGGATCACTGAAGCTTTCTTT. Amino acid sequence: CSASNRGITEAFF.